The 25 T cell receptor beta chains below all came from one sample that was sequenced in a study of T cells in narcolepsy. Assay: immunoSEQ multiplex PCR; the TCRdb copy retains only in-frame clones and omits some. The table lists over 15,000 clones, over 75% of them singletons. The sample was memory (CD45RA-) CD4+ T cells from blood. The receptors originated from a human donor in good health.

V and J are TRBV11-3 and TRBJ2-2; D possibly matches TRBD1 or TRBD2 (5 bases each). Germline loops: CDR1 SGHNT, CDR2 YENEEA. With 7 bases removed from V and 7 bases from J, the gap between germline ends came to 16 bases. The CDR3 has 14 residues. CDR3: CASKPGPSGGELFF. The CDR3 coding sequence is TGTGCCAGCAAACCGGGACCGAGCGGCGGGGAGCTGTTTTTT.

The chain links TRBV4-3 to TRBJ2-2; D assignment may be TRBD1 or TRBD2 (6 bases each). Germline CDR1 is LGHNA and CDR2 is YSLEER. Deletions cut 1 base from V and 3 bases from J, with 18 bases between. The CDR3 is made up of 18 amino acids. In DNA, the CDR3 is TGCGCCAGCAGCCAAGCGGGGGCGGAGGGGCCGGACACCGGGGAGCTGTTTTTT. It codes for CASSQAGAEGPDTGELFF.

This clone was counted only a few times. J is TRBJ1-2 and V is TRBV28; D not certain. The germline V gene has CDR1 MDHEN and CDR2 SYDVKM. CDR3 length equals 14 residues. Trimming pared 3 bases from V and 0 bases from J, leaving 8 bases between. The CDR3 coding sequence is TGTGCCAGCAGTTTTGGGGTCACTAACTATGGCTACACCTTC. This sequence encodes CASSFGVTNYGYTF.

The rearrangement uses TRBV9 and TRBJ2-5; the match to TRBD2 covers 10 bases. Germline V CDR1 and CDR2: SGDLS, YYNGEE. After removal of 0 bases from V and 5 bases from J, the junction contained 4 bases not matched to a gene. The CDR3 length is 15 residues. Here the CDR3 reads CASSVGGLALETQYF. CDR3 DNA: TGTGCCAGCAGCGTAGGGGGACTAGCGTTGGAGACCCAGTACTTC.

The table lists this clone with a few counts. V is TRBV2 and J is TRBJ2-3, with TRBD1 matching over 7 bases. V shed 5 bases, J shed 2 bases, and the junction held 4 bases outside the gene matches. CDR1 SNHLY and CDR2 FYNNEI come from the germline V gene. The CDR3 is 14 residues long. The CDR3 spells CASSSQGTTDTQYF. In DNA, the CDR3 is TGTGCCAGCAGTTCACAGGGGACCACAGATACGCAGTATTTT.

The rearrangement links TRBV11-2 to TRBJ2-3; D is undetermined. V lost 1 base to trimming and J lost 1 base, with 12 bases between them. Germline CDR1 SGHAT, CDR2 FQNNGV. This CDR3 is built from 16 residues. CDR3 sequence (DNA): TGTGCCAGCAGCTTAGGGGCAGGTGTCGGCACAGATACGCAGTATTTT. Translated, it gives CASSLGAGVGTDTQYF. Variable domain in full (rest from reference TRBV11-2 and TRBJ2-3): EAGVAQSPRYKIIEKRQSVAFWCNPISGHATLYWYQQILGQGPKLLIQFQNNGVVDDSQLPKDRFSAERLKGVDSTLKIQPAKLEDSAVYLCASSLGAGVGTDTQYFGPGTRLTVL.

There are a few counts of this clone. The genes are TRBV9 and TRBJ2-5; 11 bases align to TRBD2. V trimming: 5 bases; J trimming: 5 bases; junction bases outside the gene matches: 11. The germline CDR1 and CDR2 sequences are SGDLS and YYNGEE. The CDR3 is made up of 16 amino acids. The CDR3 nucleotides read TGTGCCAGCAGTCGTGGTAGCGGGGGGGTTGGTGAGACCCAGTACTTC. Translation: CASSRGSGGVGETQYF.

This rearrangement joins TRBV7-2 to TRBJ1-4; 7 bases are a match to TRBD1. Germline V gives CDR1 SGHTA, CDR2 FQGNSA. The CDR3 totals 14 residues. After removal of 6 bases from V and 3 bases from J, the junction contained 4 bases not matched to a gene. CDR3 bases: TGTGCCAGCAGACAGGGGCGGTCTAATGAAAAACTGTTTTTT. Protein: CASRQGRSNEKLFF.

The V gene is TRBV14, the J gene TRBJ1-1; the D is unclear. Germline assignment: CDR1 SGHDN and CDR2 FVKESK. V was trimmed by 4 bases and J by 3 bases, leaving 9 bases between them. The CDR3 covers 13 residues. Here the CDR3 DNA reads TGTGCCAGCAGCCGGGGTCTAGACACTGAAGCTTTCTTT. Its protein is CASSRGLDTEAFF.

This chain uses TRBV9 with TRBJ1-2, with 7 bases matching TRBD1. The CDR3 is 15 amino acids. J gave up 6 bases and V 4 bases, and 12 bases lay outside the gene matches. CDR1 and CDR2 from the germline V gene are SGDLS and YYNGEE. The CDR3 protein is CASSPWGQSFHGYTF. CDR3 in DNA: TGTGCCAGCAGCCCATGGGGACAGTCCTTCCATGGCTACACCTTC. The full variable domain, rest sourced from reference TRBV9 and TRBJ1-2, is DSGVTQTPKHLITATGQRVTLRCSPRSGDLSVYWYQQSLDQGLQFLIQYYNGEERAKGNILERFSAQQFPDLHSELNLSSLELGDSALYFCASSPWGQSFHGYTFGSGTRLTVV.

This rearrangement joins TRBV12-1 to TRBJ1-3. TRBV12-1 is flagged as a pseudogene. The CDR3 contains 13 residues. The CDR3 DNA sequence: TGTGCCAGCAGCTCGCCGAAGGACCAGACCATATATTTT. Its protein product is CASSSPKDQTIYF.

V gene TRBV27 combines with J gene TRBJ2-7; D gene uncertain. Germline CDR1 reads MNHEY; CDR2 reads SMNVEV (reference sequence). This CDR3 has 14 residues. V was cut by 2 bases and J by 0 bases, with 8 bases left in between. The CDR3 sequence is CASSLTLLSYEQYF. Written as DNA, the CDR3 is TGTGCCAGCAGTTTAACCCTCCTCTCCTACGAGCAGTACTTC.

CDR3 DNA: TGTGCCAGCAGCCGGGGGCTGGGGAACACTGAAGCTTTCTTT. As protein: CASSRGLGNTEAFF. The rearrangement uses TRBV6-1 and TRBJ1-1; TRBD1 might be the D (6 bases). The V end was cut by 6 bases, the J end by 1 base, with 12 bases between. CDR1 is MNHNS, CDR2 SASEGT, per germline. CDR3 length: 14 amino acids.

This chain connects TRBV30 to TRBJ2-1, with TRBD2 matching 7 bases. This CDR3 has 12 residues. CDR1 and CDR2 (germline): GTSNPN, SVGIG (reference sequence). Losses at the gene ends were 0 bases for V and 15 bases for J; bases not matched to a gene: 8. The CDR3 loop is CAWSVRPAGTFF. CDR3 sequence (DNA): TGTGCCTGGAGTGTACGGCCAGCGGGGACGTTCTTC.

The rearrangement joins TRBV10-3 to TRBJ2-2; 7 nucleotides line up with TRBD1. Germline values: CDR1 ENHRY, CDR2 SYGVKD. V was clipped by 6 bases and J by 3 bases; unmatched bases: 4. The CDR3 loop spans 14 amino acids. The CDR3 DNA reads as TGTGCCATCAGACAGGGGACGGACACCGGGGAGCTGTTTTTT. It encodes CAIRQGTDTGELFF.

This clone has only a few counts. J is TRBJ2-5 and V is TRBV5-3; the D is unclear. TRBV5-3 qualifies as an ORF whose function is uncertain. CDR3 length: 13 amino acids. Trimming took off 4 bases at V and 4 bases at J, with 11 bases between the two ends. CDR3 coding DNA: TGTGCCAGAAGCCCGAGGCGCAGAGAGACCCAGTACTTC. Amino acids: CARSPRRRETQYF.

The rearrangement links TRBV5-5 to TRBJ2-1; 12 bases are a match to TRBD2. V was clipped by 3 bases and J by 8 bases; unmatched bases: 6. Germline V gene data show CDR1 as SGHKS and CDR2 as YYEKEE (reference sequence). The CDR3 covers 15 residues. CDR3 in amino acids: CASSSVTSGSHEQFF. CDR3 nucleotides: TGTGCCAGCAGCTCGGTGACTAGCGGGAGCCATGAGCAGTTCTTC.

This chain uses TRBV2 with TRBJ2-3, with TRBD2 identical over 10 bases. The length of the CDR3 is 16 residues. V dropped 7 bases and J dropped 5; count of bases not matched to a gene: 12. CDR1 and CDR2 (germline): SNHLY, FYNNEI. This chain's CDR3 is CASKEASGRVKDTQYF. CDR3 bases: TGTGCCAGCAAAGAAGCTAGCGGGAGAGTCAAAGATACGCAGTATTTT.

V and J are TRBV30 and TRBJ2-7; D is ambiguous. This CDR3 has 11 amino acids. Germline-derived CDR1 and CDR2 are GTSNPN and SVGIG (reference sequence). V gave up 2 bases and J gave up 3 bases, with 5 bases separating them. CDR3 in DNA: TGTGCCTGGAGTTTCGACTACGAGCAGTACTTC. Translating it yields CAWSFDYEQYF.

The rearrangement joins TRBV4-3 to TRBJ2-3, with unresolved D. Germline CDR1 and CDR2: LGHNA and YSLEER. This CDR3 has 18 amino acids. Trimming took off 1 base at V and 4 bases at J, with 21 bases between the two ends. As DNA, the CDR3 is TGCGCCAGCAGCCAAGCAGCCGGGTGGGGTCTAAGCGCAGATACGCAGTATTTT. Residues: CASSQAAGWGLSADTQYF.

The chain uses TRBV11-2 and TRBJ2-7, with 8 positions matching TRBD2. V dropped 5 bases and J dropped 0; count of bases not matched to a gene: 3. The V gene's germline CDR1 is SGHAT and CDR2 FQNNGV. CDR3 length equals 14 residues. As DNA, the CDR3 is TGTGCCAGCAGCCAAAGCGGGAGCTCCTACGAGCAGTACTTC. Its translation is CASSQSGSSYEQYF.

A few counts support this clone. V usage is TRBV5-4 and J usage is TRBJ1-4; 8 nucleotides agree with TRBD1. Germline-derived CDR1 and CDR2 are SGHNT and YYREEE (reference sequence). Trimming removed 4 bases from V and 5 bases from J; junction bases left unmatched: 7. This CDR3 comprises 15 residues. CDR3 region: CASSDQGAGNEKLFF. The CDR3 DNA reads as TGTGCCAGCAGCGACCAGGGGGCAGGGAATGAAAAACTGTTTTTT. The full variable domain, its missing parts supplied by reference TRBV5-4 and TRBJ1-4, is ETGVTQSPTHLIKTRGQQVTLRCSSQSGHNTVSWYQQALGQGPQFIFQYYREEENGRGNFPPRFSGLQFPNYSSELNVNALELDDSALYLCASSDQGAGNEKLFFGSGTQLSVL.

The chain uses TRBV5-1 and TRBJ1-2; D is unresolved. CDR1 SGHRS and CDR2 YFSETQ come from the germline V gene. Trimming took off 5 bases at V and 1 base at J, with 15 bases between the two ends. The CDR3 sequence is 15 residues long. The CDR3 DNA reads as TGCGCCAGCAGACAGTTATCGGGCGGTAACTATGGCTACACCTTC. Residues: CASRQLSGGNYGYTF.

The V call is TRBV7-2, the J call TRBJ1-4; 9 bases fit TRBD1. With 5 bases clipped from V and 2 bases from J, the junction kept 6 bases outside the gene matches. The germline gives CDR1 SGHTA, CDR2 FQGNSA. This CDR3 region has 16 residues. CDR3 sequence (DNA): TGTGCCAGCAGCCCGGGGGACAGGGCGACTAATGAAAAACTGTTTTTT. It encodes CASSPGDRATNEKLFF. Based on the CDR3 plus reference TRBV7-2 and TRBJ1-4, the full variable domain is GAGVSQSPSNKVTEKGKDVELRCDPISGHTALYWYRQSLGQGLEFLIYFQGNSAPDKSGLPSDRFSAERTGGSVSTLTIQRTQQEDSAVYLCASSPGDRATNEKLFFGSGTQLSVL.

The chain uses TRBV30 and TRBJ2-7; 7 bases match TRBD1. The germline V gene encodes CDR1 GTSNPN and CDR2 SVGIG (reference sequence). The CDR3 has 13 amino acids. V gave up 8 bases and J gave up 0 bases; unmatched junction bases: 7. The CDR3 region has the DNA TGTGCCGGCCGGACAGGCTACTCCTACGAGCAGTACTTC. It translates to CAGRTGYSYEQYF.